The 25 T cell receptor beta chains reported below all come from one sample, sequenced in a study of CD8 T cells in Susac syndrome. The authors reverse transcribed 0.5 to 1 ug RNA with random hexamers. TCRdb used MiXCR to reprocess the immunoSEQ multiplex PCR reads, holding one entry per CDR3 protein. The repertoire includes 92,000 or so distinct CDR3 sequences, roughly 96% of them detected once, and 0.62% sits in the top ten. The source material was CD8+ T cells from PBMCs. These receptors all come from a human donor with Susac syndrome.

This chain uses TRBV14 with TRBJ2-3, with TRBD1 matching over 7 bases. The CDR3 is 16 amino acids. Germline V gives CDR1 SGHDN, CDR2 FVKESK. V trimming: 5 bases; J trimming: 2 bases; junction bases outside the gene matches: 10. The CDR3 region is CASSELRDRNTDTQYF. The CDR3 nucleotides are TGTGCCAGCAGCGAGCTCCGGGACAGAAACACAGATACGCAGTATTTT.

V usage is TRBV27 and J usage is TRBJ1-2; D is ambiguous. The germline V gene has CDR1 MNHEY and CDR2 SMNVEV (reference sequence). This CDR3 is 14 amino acids long. Trimming removed 6 bases from V and 4 bases from J, with 15 bases in between. The CDR3 nucleotides are TGTGCCAGCAGGGAAGGTGGGTTTTCCTATGGCTACACCTTC. Residues: CASREGGFSYGYTF.

The chain uses TRBV20-1 and TRBJ1-2; D gene uncertain. CDR3 length equals 14 residues. The V gene lost 3 bases and the J gene lost 0 bases, with 11 bases spanning the gap. The germline CDR1 and CDR2 sequences are DFQATT and SNEGSKA (reference sequence). This CDR3 reads CSARKSGTNYGYTF. The CDR3 DNA sequence: TGCAGTGCTAGGAAGTCCGGGACTAACTATGGCTACACCTTC.

The genes are TRBV6-5 and TRBJ2-7; D may correspond to TRBD1 or TRBD2 (5 bases each). V was trimmed by 6 bases and J by 5 bases, leaving 17 bases between them. This CDR3 has 14 amino acids. Per germline, CDR1 MNHEY and CDR2 SVGAGI. CDR3 in amino acids: CASRKPGPGNEQYF. The CDR3 region has the DNA TGTGCCAGCAGAAAACCGGGACCCGGGAACGAGCAGTACTTC.

V gene TRBV10-3 combines with J gene TRBJ2-1; possible D gene TRBD1, 6 bases. V lost 10 bases and J lost 9, with 13 bases in between. The CDR3 runs 11 residues. CDR1 is ENHRY and CDR2 is SYGVKD in the germline V gene. CDR3: CATMTGPEQFF. The DNA of the CDR3 is TGTGCCACCATGACAGGACCTGAGCAGTTCTTC.

As concerns this clonotype: The junction does not match germline at one end; this may be a read error. The CDR3 loop reads CSVEGPGKLYNEQFF. The CDR3 bases are TGCAGCGTCGAAGGTCCCGGAAAATTGTACAATGAGCAGTTCTTC. The chain is built from TRBV29-1 and TRBJ2-1; D is unresolved. In germline, CDR1 is SQVTM, CDR2 ANQGSEA. The CDR3 covers 15 residues.

A single count supports this clonotype. The chain couples TRBV9 to TRBJ1-6, with no clear D. This CDR3 spans 16 amino acids. V was trimmed by 0 bases and J by 8 bases, leaving 15 bases between them. Germline CDR1 SGDLS, CDR2 YYNGEE. The CDR3 nucleotides read TGTGCCAGCAGCGTAGCATTCCACCTCCGAGATTCACCCCTCCACTTT. Its protein is CASSVAFHLRDSPLHF.

This chain joins TRBV7-3 and TRBJ2-7; TRBD1 aligns across 9 bases. The CDR3 sequence is 15 residues long. The V gene end was trimmed by 7 bases and the J gene end by 3 bases; junction bases not matched to a gene: 10. Germline CDR1 and CDR2: SGHTA and FQGTGA. The CDR3 bases are TGTGCCAGCATCCACTGGACAGGGGAAGTCTACGAGCAGTACTTC. It translates to CASIHWTGEVYEQYF. Filled out from reference TRBV7-3 and TRBJ2-7, the complete variable domain reads GAGVSQTPSNKVTEKGKYVELRCDPISGHTALYWYRQSLGQGPEFLIYFQGTGAADDSGLPNDRFFAVRPEGSVSTLKIQRTERGDSAVYLCASIHWTGEVYEQYFGPGTRLTVT.

The chain has TRBV6-6 and TRBJ1-2; 8 bases match TRBD1. Looked up from germline, CDR1 is MNHNY and CDR2 is SVGAGI (reference sequence). The V segment lost 11 bases and the J segment 4 bases; nucleotides outside the gene matches: 3. The CDR3 is 11 residues long. For the CDR3, the DNA is TGTGCCGGTGGACAGGGCTATGGCTACACCTTC. Its protein product is CAGGQGYGYTF.

The chain is built from TRBV5-1 and TRBJ2-7; D uncertain. From germline, CDR1 is SGHRS and CDR2 YFSETQ. V was clipped by 0 bases and J by 5 bases, with 9 bases between them. The CDR3 is 13 residues long. The CDR3 spells CASSLAGRNEQYF. DNA for the CDR3: TGCGCCAGCAGCTTGGCAGGACGTAACGAGCAGTACTTC.

The V gene is TRBV5-1, the J gene TRBJ1-1; 9 bases are shared with TRBD1. Germline V lookup: CDR1 SGHRS, CDR2 YFSETQ. The CDR3 is made up of 14 amino acids. V trimming: 4 bases; J trimming: 8 bases; junction bases outside the gene matches: 9. The chain's CDR3 is CASSPTGGQGEAFF. CDR3 coding DNA: TGCGCCAGCAGCCCTACAGGGGGCCAGGGGGAAGCTTTCTTT.

The chain joins TRBV30 to TRBJ2-7; weak D call: TRBD1 (5 bases). With 7 bases removed from V and 4 bases from J, the gap between germline ends came to 11 bases. The CDR3 length is 11 residues. In germline, CDR1 is GTSNPN, CDR2 SVGIG (reference sequence). CDR3: CALTETYEQYF. DNA of the CDR3: TGTGCCTTGACAGAAACTTACGAGCAGTACTTC.

The V call is TRBV4-3, the J call TRBJ1-2; unclear D gene. Between the trimmed V and J ends, which lost 0 bases and 6 bases, there was a span of 8 bases. Germline V lookup: CDR1 LGHNA, CDR2 YSLEER. The CDR3 sequence is 13 residues long. The CDR3 nucleotides read TGCGCCAGCAGCCAAGATTATCAGGATGGCTACACCTTC. This codes for CASSQDYQDGYTF.

CDR3 region: CAWSIRDSYGYTF. The DNA of the CDR3 is TGTGCCTGGAGCATCCGGGACAGCTATGGCTACACCTTC. V is TRBV30 and J is TRBJ1-2, with 7 positions matching TRBD1. CDR3 length: 13 residues. Germline CDR1 GTSNPN, CDR2 SVGIG (reference sequence). Unmatched junction bases numbered 5, after V lost 3 bases and J lost 4 bases.

This chain joins TRBV30 and TRBJ1-1; D perhaps matches TRBD1 (5 bases). There are 13 residues in the CDR3. Per the germline V gene, CDR1 is GTSNPN and CDR2 is SVGIG (reference sequence). Deletions cut 8 bases from V and 5 bases from J, with 18 bases between. The CDR3 bases are TGTGCCAGGCGGGACCCTGGGAAGACTGAAGCTTTCTTT. The encoded protein is CARRDPGKTEAFF.

This clonotype was counted once. The genes are TRBV7-3 and TRBJ2-3; TRBD2 agrees at 13 bases. J was trimmed by 1 base and V by 5 bases; bases with no gene match: 3. In germline, CDR1 is SGHTA, CDR2 FQGTGA. The CDR3 is 16 residues long. The CDR3 DNA is TGTGCCAGCAGCCCGGGGACTAGCGGGGGCACAGATACGCAGTATTTT. Residues: CASSPGTSGGTDTQYF. Full variable domain (remainder filled in from reference TRBV7-3 and TRBJ2-3): GAGVSQTPSNKVTEKGKYVELRCDPISGHTALYWYRQSLGQGPEFLIYFQGTGAADDSGLPNDRFFAVRPEGSVSTLKIQRTERGDSAVYLCASSPGTSGGTDTQYFGPGTRLTVL.

CDR3 nucleotides: TGCAGTGCCAGCCCTCAAGAGGAGACCGGGGAGCTGTTTTTT. The encoded protein is CSASPQEETGELFF. This chain connects TRBV20-1 to TRBJ2-2; D remains ambiguous. Deletions cut 6 bases from V and 5 bases from J, with 16 bases between. This CDR3 is built from 14 residues. Germline CDR1 reads DFQATT; CDR2 reads SNEGSKA (reference sequence).

This chain links TRBV14 with TRBJ2-7, with 8 bases identical to TRBD1. The CDR3 has 14 residues. Trimming at V came to 0 bases and at J to 7 bases, leaving 5 bases not matched to a gene. The germline gives CDR1 SGHDN, CDR2 FVKESK. DNA for the CDR3: TGTGCCAGCAGCCAAGAGGGGACAGGAGGAGAGCAGTACTTC. It is translated as CASSQEGTGGEQYF.

The rearrangement links TRBV30 to TRBJ2-1; TRBD1 is a possible D gene (6 bases). V gave up 6 bases and J gave up 0 bases, with 18 bases separating them. This CDR3 is 16 amino acids long. CDR1 GTSNPN and CDR2 SVGIG come from the germline V gene (reference sequence). As DNA, the CDR3 is TGTGCCTGCAAGCCAGGGGCAGGCAACTCCTACAATGAGCAGTTCTTC. Translating it yields CACKPGAGNSYNEQFF. Based on the CDR3 plus reference TRBV30 and TRBJ2-1, the full variable domain is SQTIHQWPATLVQPVGSPLSLECTVEGTSNPNLYWYRQAAGRGLQLLFYSVGIGQISSEVPQNLSASRPQDRQFILSSKKLLLSDSGFYLCACKPGAGNSYNEQFFGPGTRLTVL.

This chain joins TRBV28 and TRBJ1-1, with D unresolved. V was clipped by 1 base and J by 10 bases, with 16 bases between them. Germline lookup yields CDR1 MDHEN and CDR2 SYDVKM. The CDR3 sequence is 14 residues long. CDR3 bases: TGTGCCAGCAGTTTATACCCTTCGGTTGAAGTAGCTTTCTTT. It codes for CASSLYPSVEVAFF.

This clonotype has just one count. This chain connects TRBV20-1 to TRBJ2-1; either TRBD1 or TRBD2 may supply D (5 bases each). In germline, CDR1 is DFQATT, CDR2 SNEGSKA (reference sequence). CDR3 length equals 16 residues. Trimming shortened V by 6 bases and J by 3 bases, and 21 bases separated the two germline ends. Here the CDR3 reads CSASGAPEPLYNEQFF. As DNA, the CDR3 is TGCAGTGCATCCGGGGCCCCAGAACCGCTCTACAATGAGCAGTTCTTC.

The chain recombines TRBV20-1 with TRBJ1-2; 8 positions agree with TRBD1. V lost 5 bases, J lost 5 bases, and 4 bases stayed unmatched. The CDR3 runs to 12 residues. CDR1 and CDR2 (germline): DFQATT, SNEGSKA (reference sequence). CDR3 DNA: TGCAGTGCTTCGACAGGGGAGTATGGCTACACCTTC. Its translation is CSASTGEYGYTF.

The chain links TRBV20-1 to TRBJ2-7; 8 bases line up with TRBD2. Germline V gene lookup returns CDR1 DFQATT and CDR2 SNEGSKA (reference sequence). CDR3 length: 13 residues. Trimming cost V 7 bases and J 5 bases; bases outside gene matches: 10. The chain's CDR3 is CSGTAGVEDEQYF. CDR3 DNA sequence: TGCAGTGGGACAGCGGGGGTGGAAGACGAGCAGTACTTC.

The chain uses TRBV7-9 and TRBJ2-1; 10 bases are shared with TRBD2. The germline V gene encodes CDR1 SEHNR and CDR2 FQNEAQ (reference sequence). J was trimmed by 9 bases and V by 7 bases; bases with no gene match: 9. The CDR3 extends over 14 amino acids. The CDR3 region has the DNA TGTGCCAGCACCGCAGCGGGGGGGCAGCTTGAGCAGTTCTTC. Its translation is CASTAAGGQLEQFF.

V gene TRBV2 combines with J gene TRBJ1-2, with TRBD1 matching 9 bases. Germline CDR1 is SNHLY and CDR2 is FYNNEI. The trim removed 5 bases at V and 4 bases at J, leaving 8 bases unmatched. This CDR3 spans 15 amino acids. CDR3 DNA: TGTGCCAGCAGTCCGCAACCGGGACAGGGCTATGGCTACACCTTC. This encodes CASSPQPGQGYGYTF.